The 29 T cell receptor beta chains in this list originate from one sample, sequenced in a study of response to subunit inactivated influenza vaccine. TCRdb re-called the RT-PCR reads with MiXCR, one entry per CDR3 protein. This table has around 530,000 distinct CDR3 sequences, about 15% appearing once. Specimen: CD4+ T cells sorted from PBMCs, collected less than 30 months after vaccination. The receptors stem from a man between 50 and 69 years old who received an inactivated influenza vaccine.

The rearrangement joins TRBV20-1 to TRBJ2-1; D gene ambiguous. Trimming took off 2 bases at V and 5 bases at J, with 13 bases between the two ends. This CDR3 has 14 amino acids. The germline V gene has CDR1 DFQATT and CDR2 SNEGSKA (reference sequence). The CDR3 loop reads CSARPPTLNNEQFF. The CDR3, as DNA: TGCAGTGCTAGACCTCCTACCCTCAACAATGAGCAGTTCTTC.

This clonotype has only one observation. The genes are TRBV12-3 or TRBV12-4 and TRBJ2-7; the D gene is possibly TRBD2 (6 bases). The CDR3 length is 12 residues. V was pared by 7 bases and J by 4 bases, with 11 bases between. The CDR3 region is CASMEGKYEQYF. The CDR3 DNA sequence: TGTGCCAGCATGGAGGGGAAGTACGAGCAGTACTTC.

This clonotype came up many times. The rearrangement uses TRBV6-5 and TRBJ1-4, with D unresolved. The V and J ends lost 0 bases and 5 bases respectively, with 13 bases between them. The CDR3 totals 16 residues. Germline CDR1 is MNHEY and CDR2 is SVGAGI. CDR3 in DNA: TGTGCCAGCAGTTACTCGACGGGCAACCGAAATGAAAAACTGTTTTTT. Its protein is CASSYSTGNRNEKLFF.

The sample holds many counts of this clonotype. The V call is TRBV5-1, the J call TRBJ2-3, with 7 bases fitting TRBD2. Germline V gives CDR1 SGHRS, CDR2 YFSETQ. The CDR3 has 16 amino acids. V gave up 2 bases and J gave up 3 bases; unmatched junction bases: 9. This CDR3 is CASSFLSGGSTDTQYF. For the CDR3, the DNA is TGCGCCAGCAGCTTCCTTTCCGGGGGGTCGACAGATACGCAGTATTTT. Using reference TRBV5-1 and TRBJ2-3 for the parts outside the CDR3, the full variable domain is KAGVTQTPRYLIKTRGQQVTLSCSPISGHRSVSWYQQTPGQGLQFLFEYFSETQRNKGNFPGRFSGRQFSNSRSEMNVSTLELGDSALYLCASSFLSGGSTDTQYFGPGTRLTVL.

This chain uses TRBV29-1 with TRBJ2-3; D may be TRBD2 (5 bases). The ends were cut back, 0 bases at V and 0 bases at J, with 7 bases in the middle. The CDR3 totals 14 residues. The germline gives CDR1 SQVTM, CDR2 ANQGSEA. The CDR3 loop reads CSVEDRGSTDTQYF. CDR3 in DNA: TGCAGCGTTGAAGATCGAGGGAGCACAGATACGCAGTATTTT.

V usage is TRBV6-1 and J usage is TRBJ2-5; D is unresolved. This CDR3 region has 13 residues. Deletions cut 6 bases from V and 1 base from J, with 9 bases between. Germline V lookup: CDR1 MNHNS, CDR2 SASEGT. In DNA form, the CDR3 reads TGTGCCAGCAGGCCCTCAGTCCAAGAGACCCAGTACTTC. Translating gives CASRPSVQETQYF.

This clonotype appeared a few times. The CDR3 DNA is TGCGCCAGCAGCAACGACCCGGCTACAGATACGCAGTATTTT. It is translated as CASSNDPATDTQYF. The chain employs TRBV5-1 and TRBJ2-3; no clear D gene. The CDR3 runs 14 residues. Germline V gives CDR1 SGHRS, CDR2 YFSETQ. V was trimmed by 4 bases and J by 3 bases, leaving 12 bases between them.

V and J are TRBV6-2 or TRBV6-3 and TRBJ2-5; D is undetermined. The germline CDR1 and CDR2 sequences are MNHEY and SVGEGT. This CDR3 contains 13 residues. The germline V and J ends were trimmed by 6 bases and 3 bases, with 11 bases remaining between them. The CDR3 is CASSRRGKETQYF. As DNA, the CDR3 is TGTGCCAGCAGCCGGCGCGGCAAAGAGACCCAGTACTTC.

This clonotype came up a few times. The rearrangement links TRBV7-2 to TRBJ2-7; 9 nucleotides line up with TRBD1. Germline V gives CDR1 SGHTA, CDR2 FQGNSA. The J segment lost 6 bases and the V segment lost 5 bases, leaving 11 bases of the junction unmatched. This CDR3 has 15 residues. The CDR3 DNA sequence: TGTGCCAGCAGCCTTGGCGGACAGGGGTATGGCGAGCAGTACTTC. This sequence encodes CASSLGGQGYGEQYF.

This clonotype was observed once. The chain has TRBV12-3 or TRBV12-4 and TRBJ1-6, with 7 bases matching TRBD1. The CDR3 is made up of 14 amino acids. The J segment lost 9 bases and the V segment lost 2 bases, leaving 4 bases of the junction unmatched. This CDR3 is CASSLRPGGSPLHF. In DNA, the CDR3 is TGTGCCAGCAGTTTACGGCCAGGGGGTTCACCCCTCCACTTT.

The V gene is TRBV2, the J gene TRBJ2-5, with 7 bases fitting TRBD1. The CDR3 spans 14 residues. CDR1 and CDR2 (germline): SNHLY, FYNNEI. Losses at the gene ends were 7 bases for V and 5 bases for J; bases not matched to a gene: 10. The CDR3 nucleotides read TGTGCCAGCACCTACGACAGGGCCGGTGAGACCCAGTACTTC. Protein product: CASTYDRAGETQYF.

This chain uses TRBV20-1 with TRBJ2-5; 8 bases are shared with TRBD2. V lost 5 bases and J lost 7; bases outside the gene matches: 3. The CDR3 is 11 residues long. The germline CDR1 and CDR2 sequences are DFQATT and SNEGSKA (reference sequence). CDR3 sequence: CSAGREGTQYF. The CDR3 DNA reads TGCAGTGCTGGTCGGGAGGGGACCCAGTACTTC.

The rearrangement links TRBV4-2 to TRBJ1-3; possible D gene TRBD1, 5 bases. The CDR3 loop spans 17 amino acids. Germline CDR1 and CDR2: LGHNA and YNFKEQ. Trimming stripped 0 bases from V and 0 bases from J, with 12 bases between. The CDR3 nucleotides are TGTGCCAGCAGCCAAGAACGCGGGGCCAACTCTGGAAACACCATATATTTT. Its translation is CASSQERGANSGNTIYF.

This clonotype was observed a handful of times. The chain joins TRBV20-1 to TRBJ2-1; 15 bases are a match to TRBD2. Germline CDR1 is DFQATT and CDR2 is SNEGSKA (reference sequence). The CDR3 runs to 18 residues. The V segment lost 4 bases and the J segment 6 bases; nucleotides outside the gene matches: 13. The CDR3 nucleotides read TGCAGTGCTAATCCGGGACTAGCGGGAGGTCGCTCTCTCAATGAGCAGTTCTTC. Translated, it gives CSANPGLAGGRSLNEQFF.

The chain couples TRBV7-2 to TRBJ2-1; TRBD2 matches at 7 bases. Germline CDR1 SGHTA, CDR2 FQGNSA. The CDR3 contains 19 residues. Unmatched junction bases numbered 11, after V lost 0 bases and J lost 0 bases. This CDR3 is CASSLALMMRGSSYNEQFF. As DNA, the CDR3 is TGTGCCAGCAGCTTAGCGTTAATGATGCGGGGGTCCTCCTACAATGAGCAGTTCTTC.

The table lists this clonotype with a few counts. The chain employs TRBV7-6 and TRBJ2-5; 12 bases are a match to TRBD2. Germline loops: CDR1 SGHVS, CDR2 FNYEAQ. This CDR3 spans 16 amino acids. Trimming removed 1 base from V and 2 bases from J; junction bases left unmatched: 2. The CDR3 here is CASSLVGLAGQETQYF. The CDR3 region has the DNA TGTGCCAGCAGCTTAGTAGGACTAGCGGGACAAGAGACCCAGTACTTC.

The rearrangement links TRBV5-1 to TRBJ2-1; D is possibly TRBD2 (6 bases). V lost 4 bases, J lost 5 bases, and 19 bases lay in between. The germline V gene encodes CDR1 SGHRS and CDR2 YFSETQ. This CDR3 has 16 residues. CDR3 DNA: TGCGCCAGCAGCATCCTTACTAGCCTAAGCAACAATGAGCAGTTCTTC. Protein sequence: CASSILTSLSNNEQFF.

The V and J genes are TRBV6-1 and TRBJ2-2, with D unresolved. This CDR3 has 13 residues. V lost 6 bases, J lost 1 base, and 6 bases lay in between. Germline loops: CDR1 MNHNS, CDR2 SASEGT. The CDR3 sequence: CASRSGNTGELFF. Written as DNA, the CDR3 is TGTGCCAGCAGGAGTGGGAACACCGGGGAGCTGTTTTTT.

This clonotype was observed a handful of times. The chain uses TRBV20-1 and TRBJ2-3; D unclear. Germline V gene data show CDR1 as DFQATT and CDR2 as SNEGSKA (reference sequence). V lost 3 bases and J lost 2, with 15 bases in between. This CDR3 is built from 15 residues. CDR3 loop: CSARHSQVPTDTQYF. The DNA for the CDR3 is TGCAGTGCTAGGCATTCCCAAGTACCCACAGATACGCAGTATTTT.

This clonotype was picked up many times. The V call is TRBV20-1, the J call TRBJ1-2; no firm D call. Per germline, CDR1 DFQATT and CDR2 SNEGSKA (reference sequence). Trimming took 5 bases from V and 6 from J, leaving 22 bases between them. This CDR3 is built from 15 residues. The CDR3, as DNA: TGCAGTGCTTCGACCCTGGCCCGAGCGGTAAATGGCTACACCTTC. It codes for CSASTLARAVNGYTF.

The V gene is TRBV5-4, the J gene TRBJ2-2, with D hard to call. The CDR3 spans 14 residues. Germline V CDR1 and CDR2: SGHNT, YYREEE (reference sequence). V lost 3 bases and J 6 bases, leaving 12 bases between the germline ends. CDR3 sequence reads: CASSYPDASGELFF. CDR3 coding DNA: TGTGCCAGCAGCTACCCGGACGCGTCCGGGGAGCTGTTTTTT.

This chain uses TRBV7-9 with TRBJ2-1; the D gene is possibly TRBD1 (5 bases). Looked up from germline, CDR1 is SEHNR and CDR2 is FQNEAQ (reference sequence). This CDR3 contains 15 residues. The V end lost 1 base, the J end lost 2 bases, and 9 bases lay between the germline ends. CDR3 nucleotide sequence: TGTGCCAGCAGCTTAGAGGGGTCCCCCTACAATGAGCAGTTCTTC. It codes for CASSLEGSPYNEQFF.

The chain is built from TRBV5-1 and TRBJ2-1; TRBD2 matches at 7 bases. J lost 6 bases, V lost 4 bases, and 7 bases had no gene match. CDR3 length: 14 amino acids. Germline V gene lookup returns CDR1 SGHRS and CDR2 YFSETQ. The CDR3 reads CASSGGGSGNEQFF. The CDR3 DNA reads as TGCGCCAGCAGCGGGGGGGGGTCTGGCAATGAGCAGTTCTTC.

J is TRBJ2-3 and V is TRBV11-2; TRBD2 aligns across 10 bases. The CDR3 runs 16 residues. The junction had 11 bases not matched to a gene; V was cut back by 5 bases and J by 6 bases. Germline V CDR1 and CDR2: SGHAT, FQNNGV. CDR3 nucleotide sequence: TGTGCCAGCAGCGAAACAAGCGGGGGGGCGTCTGATACGCAGTATTTT. Translating it yields CASSETSGGASDTQYF.

The chain is built from TRBV7-8 and TRBJ2-7; D perhaps matches TRBD1 (5 bases). V was clipped by 5 bases and J by 2 bases, with 22 bases between them. CDR3 length equals 17 residues. Germline V gene lookup returns CDR1 SGHVS and CDR2 FQNEAQ. CDR3 protein: CASSNSPRTRLTYEQYF. CDR3 in DNA: TGTGCCAGCAGCAATTCACCCCGGACAAGACTTACCTACGAGCAGTACTTC.

The chain carries TRBV7-2 and TRBJ1-1; D remains unclear. V lost 4 bases to trimming and J lost 5 bases, with 5 bases between them. The CDR3 runs 11 residues. From germline, CDR1 is SGHTA and CDR2 FQGNSA. The CDR3 nucleotides read TGTGCCAGCAGCTCTGCTACTGAAGCTTTCTTT. Translation gives CASSSATEAFF.

The rearrangement uses TRBV3-1 and TRBJ2-7; D not certain. V was shortened by 6 bases and J by 0 bases, with 12 bases between the two germline ends. The V gene's germline CDR1 is LGHDT and CDR2 YNNKEL (reference sequence). This CDR3 has 14 amino acids. CDR3 protein: CASSIGRVSYEQYF. The CDR3 nucleotides read TGTGCCAGCAGTATCGGCAGAGTCTCCTACGAGCAGTACTTC.

This clonotype was seen ten or more times. The chain links TRBV6-1 to TRBJ2-3, with TRBD2 matching 9 bases. CDR1 is MNHNS, CDR2 SASEGT, per germline. The J segment lost 0 bases and the V segment lost 6 bases, leaving 1 base of the junction unmatched. This CDR3 contains 14 residues. The CDR3, as DNA: TGTGCCAGCAGGCTAGCGGGGAGCACAGATACGCAGTATTTT. It yields the protein CASRLAGSTDTQYF.

This clonotype was seen more than once but under ten times. The chain combines TRBV6-1 with TRBJ2-7; D remains unclear. This CDR3 comprises 13 residues. Germline V gene lookup returns CDR1 MNHNS and CDR2 SASEGT. V was shortened by 2 bases and J by 0 bases, with 5 bases between the two germline ends. The CDR3 region has the DNA TGTGCCAGCAGTGAAACATTCTCCTACGAGCAGTACTTC. This encodes CASSETFSYEQYF.